A single sample is the source of the 17 T cell receptor beta chains below, sequenced in a study of T cell responses to AZD1222 COVID-19 vaccine (dated by TCRdb to the early 2020s). What the time point label conveys for this sample: about 28 days (+/-7) after the second vaccine dose. Libraries were built with the immunoSEQ multiplex PCR assay. The clones in this table, taken by TCRdb from immuneACCESS, are in-frame only. Not every clone is retained; where verified, under half of the shortfall comes from an unresolved V gene, and the cause of the rest is unknown. This sample has approximately 84,000 clones in its table, and approximately 85% of those were observed once. Of the sample, 10% falls within the top ten clones. Sample: peripheral blood, taken 28 days after the second AZD1222 dose. These receptors came from an adult who received the AZD1222 COVID-19 vaccine.

This clone was detected only once. The chain combines TRBV5-8 with TRBJ2-5, with 14 bases that match TRBD2. This CDR3 region has 19 residues. CDR1 SGHTS and CDR2 YDEGEE come from the germline V gene. J gave up 5 bases and V 0 bases, and 12 bases lay outside the gene matches. CDR3 amino acids: CASSLELSGLAGDRETQYF. The CDR3 DNA is TGTGCCAGCAGCTTGGAATTGTCGGGACTAGCGGGGGATCGGGAGACCCAGTACTTC.

The rearrangement joins TRBV7-9 to TRBJ1-4; a possible D gene is TRBD1 (6 bases). This CDR3 contains 15 residues. CDR1 and CDR2 from the germline V gene are SEHNR and FQNEAQ (reference sequence). V lost 6 bases, J lost 0 bases, and 11 bases lay in between. DNA of the CDR3: TGTGCCAGCAGTTCGAGACAGGCAACTAATGAAAAACTGTTTTTT. This encodes CASSSRQATNEKLFF. Combining the CDR3 with reference TRBV7-9 and TRBJ1-4 gives the whole variable domain DTGVSQNPRHKITKRGQNVTFRCDPISEHNRLYWYRQTLGQGPEFLTYFQNEAQLEKSRLLSDRFSAERPKGSFSTLEIQRTEQGDSAMYLCASSSRQATNEKLFFGSGTQLSVL.

This clone was found once. The CDR3 nucleotides are TGTGCCAGCAGCGTAGGGGAGGGCTATGGCTACACCTTC. The encoded protein is CASSVGEGYGYTF. The rearrangement uses TRBV9 and TRBJ1-2, with D unresolved. The CDR3 is 13 amino acids. Germline values: CDR1 SGDLS, CDR2 YYNGEE. V was cut by 0 bases and J by 4 bases, with 7 bases left in between.

This clone showed up just once. This chain links TRBV5-6 with TRBJ1-4; 8 nucleotides agree with TRBD1. V trimming: 4 bases; J trimming: 7 bases; junction bases outside the gene matches: 6. Germline V gene lookup returns CDR1 SGHDT and CDR2 YYEEEE. The CDR3 spans 14 residues. CDR3 nucleotides: TGTGCCAGCAGCGCCGGGACAGGAAGTGAAAAACTGTTTTTT. Translation: CASSAGTGSEKLFF.

The DNA for the CDR3 is TGTGCCAGCAGCCAAGGACTAGCGGGGGGGCAAGAGACCCAGTACTTC. Amino acids: CASSQGLAGGQETQYF. The V gene is TRBV6-6, the J gene TRBJ2-5, with 15 bases identical to TRBD2. Trimming removed 6 bases from V and 2 bases from J; junction bases left unmatched: 4. The CDR3 extends over 16 amino acids. Germline-derived CDR1 and CDR2 are MNHNY and SVGAGI (reference sequence).

CDR3 region: CAISENSLSNQPQHF. CDR3 coding DNA: TGTGCCATCAGTGAAAACAGTTTGAGCAATCAGCCCCAGCATTTT. This chain links TRBV10-3 with TRBJ1-5; D not certain. The CDR3 contains 15 residues. Between the trimmed V and J ends, which lost 3 bases and 1 base, there was a span of 10 bases. Germline assignment: CDR1 ENHRY and CDR2 SYGVKD.

This clone was recorded a few times. The rearrangement links TRBV5-6 to TRBJ1-1; 7 positions agree with TRBD1. This CDR3 comprises 16 residues. Germline CDR1 reads SGHDT; CDR2 reads YYEEEE. Trimming removed 4 bases from V and 2 bases from J; junction bases left unmatched: 11. The CDR3 spells CASSVQGGDDNTEAFF. As DNA, the CDR3 is TGTGCCAGCAGCGTGCAGGGGGGGGACGATAACACTGAAGCTTTCTTT. The entire variable domain, with the rest obtained from reference TRBV5-6 and TRBJ1-1, is as follows: DAGVTQSPTHLIKTRGQQVTLRCSPKSGHDTVSWYQQALGQGPQFIFQYYEEEERQRGNFPDRFSGHQFPNYSSELNVNALLLGDSALYLCASSVQGGDDNTEAFFGQGTRLTVV.

The chain joins TRBV2 to TRBJ1-2; 12 bases map to TRBD1. The CDR3 is 15 amino acids. V lost 6 bases, J lost 4 bases, and 6 bases stayed unmatched. Germline V gene data show CDR1 as SNHLY and CDR2 as FYNNEI. Here the CDR3 reads CASRPGTGGAYGYTF. Here the CDR3 DNA reads TGTGCCAGCAGACCCGGGACAGGGGGCGCCTATGGCTACACCTTC. The full variable domain, its missing parts supplied by reference TRBV2 and TRBJ1-2, is EPEVTQTPSHQVTQMGQEVILRCVPISNHLYFYWYRQILGQKVEFLVSFYNNEISEKSEIFDDQFSVERPDGSNFTLKIRSTKLEDSAMYFCASRPGTGGAYGYTFGSGTRLTVV.

The chain carries TRBV5-6 and TRBJ1-3; TRBD1 matches at 8 bases. The ends lost 4 bases at V and 4 bases at J; junction bases unmatched: 10. The CDR3 spans 16 residues. Germline values: CDR1 SGHDT, CDR2 YYEEEE. CDR3 region: CASSRKTGGHGNTIYF. CDR3 bases: TGTGCCAGCAGCCGAAAAACAGGGGGACACGGAAACACCATATATTTT.

The rearrangement joins TRBV30 to TRBJ2-2; perhaps TRBD1 as D (6 bases). Germline CDR1 and CDR2: GTSNPN and SVGIG (reference sequence). The CDR3 length is 15 residues. Trimming pared 3 bases from V and 0 bases from J, leaving 11 bases between. CDR3 in amino acids: CAWRSDSANTGELFF. CDR3 in DNA: TGTGCCTGGAGGTCGGACAGTGCGAACACCGGGGAGCTGTTTTTT.

The rearrangement links TRBV4-1 to TRBJ2-5; D is perhaps TRBD1 (5 bases). The CDR3 is made up of 13 amino acids. The V end lost 2 bases, the J end lost 4 bases, and 8 bases lay between the germline ends. From germline, CDR1 is MGHRA and CDR2 YSYEKL. CDR3 protein: CASSQPDRETQYF. The CDR3 nucleotides are TGCGCCAGCAGCCAACCCGACAGAGAGACCCAGTACTTC.

V usage is TRBV2 and J usage is TRBJ2-2; TRBD1 aligns across 9 bases. The CDR3 covers 15 residues. V shed 6 bases and J 4 bases; nucleotides not matched to a gene: 6. Germline values: CDR1 SNHLY, CDR2 FYNNEI. For the CDR3, the DNA is TGTGCCAGCAGCCCGACAGGGGGAAGCACCGGGGAGCTGTTTTTT. Its protein is CASSPTGGSTGELFF.

The chain uses TRBV7-9 and TRBJ1-2; D not resolved. The V and J ends lost 0 bases and 4 bases respectively, with 15 bases between them. Germline V gene data show CDR1 as SEHNR and CDR2 as FQNEAQ (reference sequence). The CDR3 has 16 residues. CDR3 region: CASSLAEAARTYGYTF. The CDR3 DNA is TGTGCCAGCAGCTTAGCGGAGGCAGCGAGAACCTATGGCTACACCTTC.

The CDR3 spells CASSLASGITYNEQFF. CDR3 nucleotides: TGTGCCAGCAGCTTAGCTAGCGGGATTACCTACAATGAGCAGTTCTTC. J is TRBJ2-1 and V is TRBV11-3, with 9 bases aligning to TRBD2. This CDR3 spans 16 amino acids. CDR1 is SGHNT and CDR2 is YENEEA in the germline V gene. The V gene end was trimmed by 1 base and the J gene end by 2 bases; junction bases not matched to a gene: 3.

In DNA form, the CDR3 reads TGTGCCAGCACCCCGGGACTAGCGGGGTACGAGCAGTACTTC. Protein product: CASTPGLAGYEQYF. J is TRBJ2-7 and V is TRBV28, with 13 bases aligning to TRBD2. Germline V gene sequence: CDR1 MDHEN, CDR2 SYDVKM. V dropped 7 bases and J dropped 4; count of bases not matched to a gene: 4. The CDR3 length is 14 residues.

This clone was detected only once. The chain has TRBV7-3 and TRBJ2-2, with D perhaps TRBD1 (6 bases). Germline CDR1 SGHTA, CDR2 FQGTGA. V lost 4 bases and J lost 1, with 10 bases in between. The CDR3 contains 15 residues. CDR3 residues: CASSYIQGNTGELFF. DNA for the CDR3: TGTGCCAGCAGCTATATACAGGGGAACACCGGGGAGCTGTTTTTT. Combining the CDR3 with reference TRBV7-3 and TRBJ2-2 gives the whole variable domain GAGVSQTPSNKVTEKGKYVELRCDPISGHTALYWYRQSLGQGPEFLIYFQGTGAADDSGLPNDRFFAVRPEGSVSTLKIQRTERGDSAVYLCASSYIQGNTGELFFGEGSRLTVL.

The V and J genes are TRBV6-5 and TRBJ2-5, with a tentative D call TRBD1 (6 bases). V was trimmed by 2 bases and J by 2 bases, leaving 9 bases between them. CDR3 size: 14 residues. Germline lookup yields CDR1 MNHEY and CDR2 SVGAGI. The CDR3: CASSYAGDQETQYF. The CDR3 DNA sequence: TGTGCCAGCAGTTACGCAGGGGATCAAGAGACCCAGTACTTC.